Sequencing of this T cell receptor (beta chain) was carried out in a study of beta chain features in type 1 diabetes. General observations from the study: Across all four CD4+ subsets, people with type 1 diabetes showed modestly shorter TCRB CDR3s. Among type 1 diabetes patients, VDJ junctions had fewer insertions and more deletions.

CDR1 and CDR2 from the germline V gene are SGDLS and YYNGEE. Trimming removed 2 bases from V and 2 bases from J; junction bases left unmatched: 7. The CDR3 covers 16 residues. A remark on this clone: Its specificity is not known.

All of the sorted populations showed purity greater than 95%. Reverse transcribing all isolated RNA meant expressed TCRB transcripts were sequenced. Roughly 3.6 million reads on average were seen across naive, central memory and regulatory T cell samples. Some clones are missing from TCRdb's copy, which holds only in-frame ones; the method was immunoSEQ multiplex PCR. The repertoire holds about 360,000 clones, with over 10% as singletons. The specimen was naive CD4+ T cells from blood. V and J are TRBV9 and TRBJ2-1; 7 nucleotides align to TRBD2. This receptor was identified in a woman younger than 30 with type 1 diabetes. CDR3 sequence: CASSVLASGTYNEQFF. DNA for the CDR3: TGTGCCAGCAGCGTTTTGGCTAGCGGCACCTACAATGAGCAGTTCTTC. The variable domain in full, with the rest retrieved from reference TRBV9 and TRBJ2-1, is DSGVTQTPKHLITATGQRVTLRCSPRSGDLSVYWYQQSLDQGLQFLIQYYNGEERAKGNILERFSAQQFPDLHSELNLSSLELGDSALYFCASSVLASGTYNEQFFGPGTRLTVL.